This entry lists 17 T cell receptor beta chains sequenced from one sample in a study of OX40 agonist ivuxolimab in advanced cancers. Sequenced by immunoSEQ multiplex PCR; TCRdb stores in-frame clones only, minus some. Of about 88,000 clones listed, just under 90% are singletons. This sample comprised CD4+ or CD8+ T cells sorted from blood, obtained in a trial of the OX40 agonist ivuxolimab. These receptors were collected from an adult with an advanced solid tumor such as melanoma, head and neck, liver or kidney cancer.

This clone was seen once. CDR3 DNA: TGTGCCAGCAGTCGAGGGGGGAAGGATAATGAAAAACTGTTTTTT. This gives the protein CASSRGGKDNEKLFF. The chain has TRBV6-5 and TRBJ1-4, with D perhaps TRBD1 (6 bases). The germline V gene encodes CDR1 MNHEY and CDR2 SVGAGI. V was trimmed by 5 bases and J by 4 bases, leaving 14 bases between them. The CDR3 length is 15 residues.

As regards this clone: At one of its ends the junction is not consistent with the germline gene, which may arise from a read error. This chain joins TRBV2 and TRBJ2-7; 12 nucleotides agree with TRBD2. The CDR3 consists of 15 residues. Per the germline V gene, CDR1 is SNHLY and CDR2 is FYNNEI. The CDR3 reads CASSEGPSGRAVYNF. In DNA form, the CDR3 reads TGTGCCAGCAGTGAAGGTCCTAGCGGGAGGGCCGTCTACAACTTC.

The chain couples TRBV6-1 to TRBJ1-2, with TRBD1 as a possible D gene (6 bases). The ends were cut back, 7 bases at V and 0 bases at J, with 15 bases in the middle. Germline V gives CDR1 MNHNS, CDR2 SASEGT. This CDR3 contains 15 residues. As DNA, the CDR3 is TGTGCCAGCACCCGCACCCGGACAGCTAACTATGGCTACACCTTC. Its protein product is CASTRTRTANYGYTF.

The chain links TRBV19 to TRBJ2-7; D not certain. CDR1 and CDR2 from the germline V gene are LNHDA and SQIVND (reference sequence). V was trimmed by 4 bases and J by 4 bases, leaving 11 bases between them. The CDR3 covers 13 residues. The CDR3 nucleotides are TGTGCCAGTAGTAGGTCAGTCCGATACGAGCAGTACTTC. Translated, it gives CASSRSVRYEQYF.

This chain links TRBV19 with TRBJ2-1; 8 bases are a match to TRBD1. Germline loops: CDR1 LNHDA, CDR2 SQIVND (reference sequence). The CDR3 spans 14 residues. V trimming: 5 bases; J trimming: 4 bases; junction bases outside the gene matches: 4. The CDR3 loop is CASSPRDRYNEQFF. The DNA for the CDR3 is TGTGCCAGTAGTCCTCGGGACAGGTACAATGAGCAGTTCTTC.

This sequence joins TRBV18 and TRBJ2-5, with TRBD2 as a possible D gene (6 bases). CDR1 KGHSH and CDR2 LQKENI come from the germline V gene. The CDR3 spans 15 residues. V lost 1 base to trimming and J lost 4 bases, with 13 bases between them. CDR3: CASSPLEGRGETQYF. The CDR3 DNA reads TGTGCCAGCTCACCACTGGAGGGGCGGGGAGAGACCCAGTACTTC.

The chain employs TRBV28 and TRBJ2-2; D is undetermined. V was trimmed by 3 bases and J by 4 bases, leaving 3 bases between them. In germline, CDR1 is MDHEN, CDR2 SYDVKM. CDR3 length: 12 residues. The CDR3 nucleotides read TGTGCCAGCAGTTTGCCCACCGGGGAGCTGTTTTTT. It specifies CASSLPTGELFF.

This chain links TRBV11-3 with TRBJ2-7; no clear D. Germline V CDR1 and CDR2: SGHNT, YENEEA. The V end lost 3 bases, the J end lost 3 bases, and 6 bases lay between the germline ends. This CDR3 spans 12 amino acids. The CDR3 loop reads CASSFPRYEQYF. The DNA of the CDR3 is TGTGCCAGCAGCTTCCCCCGCTACGAGCAGTACTTC.

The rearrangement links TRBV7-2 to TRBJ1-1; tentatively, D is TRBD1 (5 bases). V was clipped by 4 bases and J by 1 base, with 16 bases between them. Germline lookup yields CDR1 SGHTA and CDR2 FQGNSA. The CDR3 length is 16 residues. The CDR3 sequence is CASSSQRRTRNTEAFF. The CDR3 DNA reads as TGTGCCAGCAGCTCCCAACGACGGACACGGAACACTGAAGCTTTCTTT.

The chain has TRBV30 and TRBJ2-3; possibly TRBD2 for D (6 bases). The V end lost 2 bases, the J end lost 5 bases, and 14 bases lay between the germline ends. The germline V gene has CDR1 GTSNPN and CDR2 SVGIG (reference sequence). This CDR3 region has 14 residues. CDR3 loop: CAWSPGEVGDTQYF. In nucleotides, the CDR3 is TGTGCCTGGAGTCCGGGGGAGGTCGGAGATACGCAGTATTTT.

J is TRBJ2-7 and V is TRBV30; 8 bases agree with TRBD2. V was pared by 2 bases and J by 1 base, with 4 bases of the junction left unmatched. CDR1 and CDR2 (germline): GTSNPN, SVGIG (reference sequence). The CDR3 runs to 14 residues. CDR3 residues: CAWSRTGGSYEQYF. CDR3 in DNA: TGTGCCTGGAGTCGGACGGGGGGGTCCTACGAGCAGTACTTC.

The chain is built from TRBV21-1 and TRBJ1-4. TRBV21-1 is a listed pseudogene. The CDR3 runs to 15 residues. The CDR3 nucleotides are TGTGCCAGCAGCCGTGGTGCGGCCTGTAATGAAAAACTGTTTTTT. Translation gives CASSRGAACNEKLFF.

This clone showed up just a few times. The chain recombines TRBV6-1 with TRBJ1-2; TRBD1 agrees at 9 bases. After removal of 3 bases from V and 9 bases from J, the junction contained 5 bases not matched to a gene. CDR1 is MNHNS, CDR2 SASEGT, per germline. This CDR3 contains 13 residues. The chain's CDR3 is CASSDRDRDSYTF. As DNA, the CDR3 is TGTGCCAGCAGTGACCGGGACAGGGATAGCTACACCTTC.

CDR3 region: CASSPTTGMGYEQYF. The CDR3 DNA reads TGTGCCAGCAGCCCGACGACGGGAATGGGCTACGAGCAGTACTTC. The V gene is TRBV6-5, the J gene TRBJ2-7, with D possibly TRBD2 on 5 matching bases. Trimming removed 6 bases from V and 3 bases from J, with 18 bases in between. Per germline, CDR1 MNHEY and CDR2 SVGAGI. This CDR3 has 15 amino acids.

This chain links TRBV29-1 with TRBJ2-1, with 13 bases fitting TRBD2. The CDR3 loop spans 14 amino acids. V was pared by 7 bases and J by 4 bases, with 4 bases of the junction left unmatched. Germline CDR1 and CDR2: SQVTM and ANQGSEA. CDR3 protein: CSARTSGSYNEQFF. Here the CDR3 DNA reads TGCAGCGCCAGGACTAGCGGGAGTTACAATGAGCAGTTCTTC.

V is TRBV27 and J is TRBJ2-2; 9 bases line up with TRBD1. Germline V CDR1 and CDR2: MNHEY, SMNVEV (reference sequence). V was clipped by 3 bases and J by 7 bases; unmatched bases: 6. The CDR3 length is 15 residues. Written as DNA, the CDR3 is TGTGCCAGCAGTTTCTGGGACAGGGAAGGCGGGGAGCTGTTTTTT. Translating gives CASSFWDREGGELFF.

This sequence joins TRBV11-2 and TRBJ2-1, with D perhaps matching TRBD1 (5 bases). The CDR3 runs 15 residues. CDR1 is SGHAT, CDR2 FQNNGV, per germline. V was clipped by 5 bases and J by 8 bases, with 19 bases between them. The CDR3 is CASSPRRREGYEQFF. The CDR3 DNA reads TGTGCCAGCAGCCCGAGGCGCAGGGAAGGGTATGAGCAGTTCTTC.